This T cell receptor beta chain came from a study of OX40 agonist ivuxolimab in advanced cancers. Study-level information: Participants, approximately 83% male, averaged approximately 60 years of age, ranging from 23 to 79.

Germline-derived CDR1 and CDR2 are KGHSH and LQKENI. The CDR3 is made up of 14 amino acids. The ends were cut back, 1 base at V and 4 bases at J, with 8 bases in the middle. Profiled with immunoSEQ multiplex PCR; TCRdb holds only in-frame clones, not every one. The sample carries 55,000 to 80,000 clones, roughly nine tenths recorded once. Sequences were derived from CD4+ or CD8+ T cells sorted from blood, sampled in a trial of the OX40 agonist ivuxolimab. The chain carries TRBV18 and TRBJ1-5, with a tentative D call TRBD1 (5 bases). The TCR comes from an adult with an advanced solid tumor such as melanoma, head and neck, liver or kidney cancer. In DNA form, the CDR3 reads TGTGCCAGCTCACCACAGGGGATTAATCAGCCCCAGCATTTT. This encodes CASSPQGINQPQHF.